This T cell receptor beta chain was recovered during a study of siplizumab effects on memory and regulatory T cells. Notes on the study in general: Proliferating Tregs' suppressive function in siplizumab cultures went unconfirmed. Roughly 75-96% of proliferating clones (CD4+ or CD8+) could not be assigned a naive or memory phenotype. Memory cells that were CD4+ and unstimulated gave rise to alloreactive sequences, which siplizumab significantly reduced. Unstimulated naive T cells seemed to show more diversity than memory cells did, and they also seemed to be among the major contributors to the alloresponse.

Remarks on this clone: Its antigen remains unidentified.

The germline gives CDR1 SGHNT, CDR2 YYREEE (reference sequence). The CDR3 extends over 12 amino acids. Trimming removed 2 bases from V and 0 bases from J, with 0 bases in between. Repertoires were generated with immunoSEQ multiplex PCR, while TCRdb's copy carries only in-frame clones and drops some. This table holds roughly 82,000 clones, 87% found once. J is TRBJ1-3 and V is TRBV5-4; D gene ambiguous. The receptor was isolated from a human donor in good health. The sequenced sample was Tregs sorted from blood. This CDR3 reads CASSFSGNTIYF. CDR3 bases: TGTGCCAGCAGCTTCTCTGGAAACACCATATATTTT.